The text below deals with one TCR beta chain. This clone has more than one count but fewer than ten. Its cognate antigen has yet to be identified. No base quality values were provided; no much bigger clone lies one nucleotide off. The entire amount of isolated RNA was reverse transcribed using the High Capacity cDNA Reverse Transcription Kit, so the sequenced TCRB transcripts were expressed ones. Naive, central memory and regulatory T cell samples underwent deep immunoSEQ sequencing, averaging about 3.3 million total reads per sample. Sorted cells were lysed in RLT buffer, and RNA was extracted using DNase-treated RNeasy Micro or Mini kits according to cell number. Each cell subset was processed on its own to prevent cross-contamination, while patient and healthy donor samples were processed together. Using the immunoSEQ multiplex PCR, TCRB sequences were amplified from cDNA into 87-bp fragments spanning the CDR3 region. Amplicons were sequenced on the Illumina HiSeq platform. The published analysis was carried out like this. Synthetic template baselines were used to correct PCR bias computationally, reads within Hamming distance 2 were collapsed, and singletons that could not be merged were discarded. Reads were aligned against IMGT to assign V, D and J genes, CDR3 length and insertions or deletions at six rearrangement sites. Clonotype counts were normalized to sorted cell number within each subset before computing true diversity and Gini coefficients with the tcR R package. The overlap coefficient, calculated on TCRB nucleotide sequences, was used to quantify repertoire sharing. Out-of-frame TCRB sequences from naive cells were analyzed to stand in for the pre-selection repertoire. TCRdb retrieved this table from immuneACCESS and kept in-frame rearrangements only. Not all clones are present; in checked studies, unresolved V genes account for under half, and no reason is known for the remainder. V, J and clone size are taken as reported in that table, and D and trimming were inferred from the DNA itself. The sample records approximately 250,000 clones, roughly 10% of which are singletons. The top ten constitute around 0.015% of the sample.

A single peripheral blood draw of approximately 0.11 L on average was collected from each donor into heparinised tubes. Using a panel that included CD45RO, CCR7, CD25, CD127, CD95 and CD27, naive, central memory, regulatory and stem cell-like memory CD4+ T cells were sorted on a BD FACSAria II. Every sorted population had a purity above 95%. Right away, PBMCs were isolated by Lymphoprep density gradient centrifugation and were stained directly, with no culture step. To minimize batch effects, samples were stained and sorted in pairs, one healthy donor with one patient per experiment. From a lookup of the germline V gene, CDR1 and CDR2 are SNHLY and FYNNEI. The CDR3 holds 12 amino acids from the cysteine to the phenylalanine. Only the CDR3 DNA is retained, 36 bases long and in frame from the first base. V is pruned by 7 bases and J by 4 bases, leaving 3 bases of the junction without a gene match. The data were taken from a study of beta chain features in type 1 diabetes listed by TCRdb under 2018. Context from the whole study: Mean age, gender distribution, total cell number and subset yield did not differ between patients and healthy donors. A total of around 110,000,000 sorted cells were examined across all samples, and RNA yield correlated strongly with the number of cells per subset. The study compared the TCRB repertoires of sorted circulating CD4+ T cell subsets in recently diagnosed type 1 diabetes patients with those in matched healthy donors. Naive and central memory subsets were obtained from all 28 donors, but regulatory and stem cell-like memory subsets were isolated from only 8 patients and roughly eight healthy donors.

The research as a whole found: Type 1 diabetes patients showed a moderate but significant shortening of TCRB CDR3 length in all four CD4+ subsets. Naive, central memory and regulatory TCRB repertoires appeared more similar among patients than among healthy donors. At VDJ recombination sites, type 1 diabetes patients had fewer insertions and more deleted nucleotides, which implies abnormalities in thymic rearrangement. HLA sub-analyses involved small numbers of individuals, so any influence of HLA type on TCRB rearrangement remained unresolved. PCR may preferentially amplify shorter templates, but because patient and control samples were amplified and corrected together, any resulting skew would affect both groups equally. Sequencing cDNA rather than genomic DNA could over-represent highly expressing activated cells, although activation and CD3 levels did not differ between groups.

The source is a man under 40 with type 1 diabetes. The chain uses TRBV2 and TRBJ2-5; 7 nucleotides in the junction match TRBD2. Sequencing was carried out using naive CD4+ T cells from blood. The cell subset or site label for this specimen denotes: true naive CD4+ T cells. The CDR3 region reads CASNGGGETQYF. The bases read TGTGCCAGCAATGGCGGGGGAGAGACCCAGTACTTC.